This T cell receptor (beta chain) was profiled in a study of radiotherapy plus CTLA-4 blockade in lung cancer. Study-wide context: Objective responses were seen in 18% of patients, disease control in more than 30%.

The protocol was immunoSEQ multiplex PCR, while the TCRdb copy is restricted to in-frame clones and leaves out a portion. The sample yields tens of thousands of clones, roughly 85% seen once. Germline assignment: CDR1 MNHNY and CDR2 SVGAGI (reference sequence). The CDR3 spans 14 residues. The J segment lost 1 base and the V segment lost 6 bases, leaving 5 bases of the junction unmatched. The TCR was taken from a human donor with non-small cell lung cancer who had a complete response to radiotherapy plus ipilimumab. The rearrangement uses TRBV6-6 and TRBJ1-1, with 7 bases identical to TRBD1. Sequenced material: peripheral blood, taken from a patient treated with radiotherapy plus ipilimumab. CDR3 in DNA: TGTGCCAGCAGACGGACAGGCGAGAACACTGAAGCTTTCTTT. It yields the protein CASRRTGENTEAFF.